These 14 T cell receptor beta chains came from one sample sequenced in a study of metastatic and nonmetastatic thyroid tumors. The entire patient cohort was treatment-naive prior to thyroid surgery. Via MiXCR, TCRdb re-called the PCR reads. The table has some 14,000 clones, 25% to 30% seen once. The source material was blood. These receptors were taken from a female donor with papillary thyroid cancer or a benign thyroid nodule (not recorded which). Some clones in this sample may be carry-over from other donors' samples.

CDR3 residues: CSAREEGQYF. The CDR3 DNA reads as TGCAGTGCTAGAGAGGAAGGGCAGTACTTC. The chain recombines TRBV20-1 with TRBJ2-7; D gene uncertain. With 0 bases removed from V and 9 bases from J, the gap between germline ends came to 6 bases. The CDR3 is made up of 10 amino acids. Per the germline V gene, CDR1 is DFQATT and CDR2 is SNEGSKA (reference sequence).

This clone ranks as medium-sized. The rearrangement joins TRBV6-2 or TRBV6-3 to TRBJ1-5; the match to TRBD1 covers 9 bases. This CDR3 is 16 amino acids long. V lost 6 bases, J lost 2 bases, and 8 bases stayed unmatched. The germline V gene has CDR1 MNHEY and CDR2 SVGEGT. CDR3 sequence reads: CASSWTGAGGNQPQHF. The CDR3, as DNA: TGTGCCAGCAGCTGGACAGGGGCCGGGGGCAATCAGCCCCAGCATTTT.

The table lists this clone with a count of one. Here the CDR3 DNA reads TGTGCCACCAGTGAGTTTGGTACAGGGGGCGCAGATACGCAGTATTTT. Its protein product is CATSEFGTGGADTQYF. The chain joins TRBV24-1 to TRBJ2-3, with TRBD1 matching 9 bases. This CDR3 region has 16 residues. Per germline, CDR1 KGHDR and CDR2 SFDVKD. V trimming: 4 bases; J trimming: 4 bases; junction bases outside the gene matches: 8.

The CDR3 reads CASSSTGSYGYTF. The DNA for the CDR3 is TGTGCCAGCAGCTCAACCGGGAGCTATGGCTACACCTTC. The chain combines TRBV7-2 with TRBJ1-2; no definite D call. In germline, CDR1 is SGHTA, CDR2 FQGNSA. The CDR3 length is 13 residues. The V end lost 4 bases, the J end lost 4 bases, and 10 bases lay between the germline ends.

By its share, this clone is medium-sized. The genes are TRBV19 and TRBJ2-6; 8 positions agree with TRBD1. The trim removed 4 bases at V and 0 bases at J, leaving 2 bases unmatched. CDR3 length equals 16 residues. CDR1 is LNHDA, CDR2 SQIVND, per germline (reference sequence). The CDR3 sequence: CASSTDRASGANVLTF. The CDR3 bases are TGTGCCAGTAGTACGGACAGGGCCTCTGGGGCCAACGTCCTGACTTTC.

This clone ranks as medium-sized. The genes are TRBV7-9 and TRBJ2-1, with 9 bases aligning to TRBD2. The length of the CDR3 is 14 residues. With V trimmed by 1 base and J by 9 bases, 4 bases remained unmatched. CDR1 is SEHNR, CDR2 FQNEAQ, per germline (reference sequence). As DNA, the CDR3 is TGTGCCAGCAGCTTAGTAGCGGGAGTCGTTGAGCAGTTCTTC. It translates to CASSLVAGVVEQFF.

The chain employs TRBV6-2 or TRBV6-3 and TRBJ2-5; D unresolved. Deletions cut 2 bases from V and 3 bases from J, with 10 bases between. This CDR3 region has 14 residues. Germline loops: CDR1 MNHEY, CDR2 SVGEGT. CDR3: CASSYLTREETQYF. Here the CDR3 DNA reads TGTGCCAGCAGTTACCTCACTCGGGAAGAGACCCAGTACTTC.

This clone qualifies as medium-sized. This chain joins TRBV7-2 and TRBJ2-7; 7 bases fit TRBD1. Germline CDR1 reads SGHTA; CDR2 reads FQGNSA. The CDR3 length is 15 residues. The V and J ends lost 1 base and 3 bases, in that order; junction bases with no gene match: 6. CDR3: CASSLGGGQVYEQYF. The DNA for the CDR3 is TGTGCCAGCAGCTTAGGGGGTGGACAGGTCTACGAGCAGTACTTC.

This clone is medium-sized (0.01 to 0.1%) in the sample. The chain combines TRBV27 with TRBJ2-7, with 13 nucleotides matching TRBD2. CDR1 is MNHEY, CDR2 SMNVEV, per germline (reference sequence). This CDR3 is built from 16 residues. V shed 4 bases and J 4 bases; nucleotides not matched to a gene: 7. The CDR3 DNA follows: TGTGCCAGCAGTTCACTAGCGGGAGGGCGGGGATACGAGCAGTACTTC. Its protein is CASSSLAGGRGYEQYF.

This clone has only a few counts. The rearrangement uses TRBV27 and TRBJ2-7; 7 nucleotides match TRBD1. Germline-derived CDR1 and CDR2 are MNHEY and SMNVEV (reference sequence). Losses at the gene ends were 5 bases for V and 5 bases for J; bases not matched to a gene: 9. The CDR3 loop spans 14 amino acids. For the CDR3, the DNA is TGTGCCAGCAGTCCCGACAGGGTTCCGGACGAGCAGTACTTC. It yields the protein CASSPDRVPDEQYF.

This clone is medium-sized in the sample. The genes are TRBV13 and TRBJ2-3; a weak D match, TRBD2 (6 bases). The CDR3 covers 14 residues. The V end was cut by 2 bases, the J end by 5 bases, with 11 bases between. CDR1 is PRHDT, CDR2 FYEKMQ, per germline (reference sequence). The CDR3 nucleotides are TGTGCCAGCAGCTTAAGCCTAGCGCGAGATACGCAGTATTTT. Encoded protein: CASSLSLARDTQYF.

The genes are TRBV28 and TRBJ2-7; weak D call: TRBD1 (5 bases). Germline CDR1 is MDHEN and CDR2 is SYDVKM. The CDR3 has 14 residues. V was clipped by 5 bases and J by 2 bases, with 13 bases between them. This CDR3 is CASSKGPSAYEQYF. The DNA for the CDR3 is TGTGCCAGCAGTAAGGGGCCCTCTGCCTACGAGCAGTACTTC.

The V and J genes are TRBV6-1 and TRBJ2-7, with D tentatively TRBD2 (6 bases). CDR1 is MNHNS, CDR2 SASEGT, per germline. The length of the CDR3 is 14 residues. The V end was cut by 6 bases, the J end by 4 bases, with 16 bases between. CDR3 sequence: CASSQRDSGYEQYF. The CDR3 nucleotides read TGTGCCAGCAGCCAACGGGACTCCGGATACGAGCAGTACTTC.

This clone is medium-sized by share. The chain recombines TRBV5-1 with TRBJ2-2; TRBD1 is a possible D gene (6 bases). Germline loops: CDR1 SGHRS, CDR2 YFSETQ. The CDR3 sequence is 15 residues long. V was pared by 0 bases and J by 5 bases, with 11 bases between. The CDR3 DNA sequence: TGCGCCAGCAGCTTGGCGCCAGGGGCGACCGGGGAGCTGTTTTTT. It encodes CASSLAPGATGELFF.